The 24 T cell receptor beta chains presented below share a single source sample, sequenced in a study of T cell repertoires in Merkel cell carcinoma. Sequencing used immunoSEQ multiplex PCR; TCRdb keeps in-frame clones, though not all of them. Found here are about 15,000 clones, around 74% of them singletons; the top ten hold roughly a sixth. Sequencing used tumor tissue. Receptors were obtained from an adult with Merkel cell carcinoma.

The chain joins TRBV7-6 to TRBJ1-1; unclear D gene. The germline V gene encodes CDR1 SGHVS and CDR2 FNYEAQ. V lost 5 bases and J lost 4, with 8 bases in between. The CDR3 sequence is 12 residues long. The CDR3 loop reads CASSGRFTEAFF. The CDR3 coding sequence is TGTGCCAGCAGCGGACGGTTCACTGAAGCTTTCTTT.

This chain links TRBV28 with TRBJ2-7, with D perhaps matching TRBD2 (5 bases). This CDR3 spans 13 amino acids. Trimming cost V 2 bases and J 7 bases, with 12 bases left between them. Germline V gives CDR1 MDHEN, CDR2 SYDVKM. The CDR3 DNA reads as TGTGCCAGCAGTTTAGACTATCTCGGGGAGCAGTACTTC. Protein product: CASSLDYLGEQYF.

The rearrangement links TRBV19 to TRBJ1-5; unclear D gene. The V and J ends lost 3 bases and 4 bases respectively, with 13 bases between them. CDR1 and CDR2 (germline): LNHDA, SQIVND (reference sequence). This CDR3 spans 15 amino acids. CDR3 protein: CASSISPQPNQPQHF. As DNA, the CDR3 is TGTGCCAGTAGTATTTCGCCGCAGCCAAATCAGCCCCAGCATTTT.

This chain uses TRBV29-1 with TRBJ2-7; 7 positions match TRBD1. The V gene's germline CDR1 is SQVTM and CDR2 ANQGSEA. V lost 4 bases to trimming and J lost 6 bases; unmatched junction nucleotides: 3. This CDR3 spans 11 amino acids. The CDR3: CSVGQGGEQYF. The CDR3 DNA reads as TGCAGCGTTGGACAGGGCGGCGAGCAGTACTTC.

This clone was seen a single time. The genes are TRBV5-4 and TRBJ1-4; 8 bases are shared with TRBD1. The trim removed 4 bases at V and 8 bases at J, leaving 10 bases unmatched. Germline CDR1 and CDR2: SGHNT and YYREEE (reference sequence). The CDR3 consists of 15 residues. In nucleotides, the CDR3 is TGTGCCAGCAGCCCCTCGGACAGGGAAGAGGAAAAACTGTTTTTT. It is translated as CASSPSDREEEKLFF.

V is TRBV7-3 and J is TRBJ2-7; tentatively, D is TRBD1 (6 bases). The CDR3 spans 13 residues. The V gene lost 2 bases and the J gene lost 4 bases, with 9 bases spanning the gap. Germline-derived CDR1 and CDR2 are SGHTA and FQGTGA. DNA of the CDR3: TGTGCCAGCAGCTTAGACAGGAGATACGAGCAGTACTTC. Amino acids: CASSLDRRYEQYF. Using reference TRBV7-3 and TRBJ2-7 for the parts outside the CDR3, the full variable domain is GAGVSQTPSNKVTEKGKYVELRCDPISGHTALYWYRQSLGQGPEFLIYFQGTGAADDSGLPNDRFFAVRPEGSVSTLKIQRTERGDSAVYLCASSLDRRYEQYFGPGTRLTVT.

The CDR3 DNA reads TGTGCCAGCAGTTTCGGACTAGCGGCTTACAATGAGCAGTTCTTC. Protein: CASSFGLAAYNEQFF. The V call is TRBV6-2 or TRBV6-3, the J call TRBJ2-1; TRBD2 matches at 10 bases. J gave up 4 bases and V 4 bases, and 4 bases lay outside the gene matches. The CDR3 runs to 15 residues. Germline V lookup: CDR1 MNHEY, CDR2 SVGEGT.

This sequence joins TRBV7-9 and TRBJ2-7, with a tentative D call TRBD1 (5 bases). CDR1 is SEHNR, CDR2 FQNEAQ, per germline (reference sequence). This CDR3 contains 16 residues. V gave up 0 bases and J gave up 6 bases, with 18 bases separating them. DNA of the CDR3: TGTGCCAGCAGCTTAGCGGGAACAGGACAATCCGGCGAGCAGTACTTC. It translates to CASSLAGTGQSGEQYF.

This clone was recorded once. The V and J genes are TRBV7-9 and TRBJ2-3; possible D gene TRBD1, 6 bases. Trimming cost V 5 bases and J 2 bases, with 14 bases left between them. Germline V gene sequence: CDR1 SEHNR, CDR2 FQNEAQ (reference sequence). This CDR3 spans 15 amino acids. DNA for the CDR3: TGTGCCAGCAGCACCCTGGGGGCCTACACAGATACGCAGTATTTT. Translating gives CASSTLGAYTDTQYF.

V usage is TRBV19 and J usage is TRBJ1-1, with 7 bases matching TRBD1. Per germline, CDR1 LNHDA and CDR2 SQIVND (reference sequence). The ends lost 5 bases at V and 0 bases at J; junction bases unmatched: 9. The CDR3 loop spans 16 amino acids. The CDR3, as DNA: TGTGCCAGTAGTCCCCTCCCGGGACAGATGAACACTGAAGCTTTCTTT. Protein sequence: CASSPLPGQMNTEAFF.

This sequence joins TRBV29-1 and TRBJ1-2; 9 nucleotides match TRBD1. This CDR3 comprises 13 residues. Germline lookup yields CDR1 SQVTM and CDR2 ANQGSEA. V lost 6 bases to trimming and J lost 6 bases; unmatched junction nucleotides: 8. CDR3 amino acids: CSVDRDRANGYTF. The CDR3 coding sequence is TGCAGCGTCGACCGGGACAGGGCTAATGGCTACACCTTC.

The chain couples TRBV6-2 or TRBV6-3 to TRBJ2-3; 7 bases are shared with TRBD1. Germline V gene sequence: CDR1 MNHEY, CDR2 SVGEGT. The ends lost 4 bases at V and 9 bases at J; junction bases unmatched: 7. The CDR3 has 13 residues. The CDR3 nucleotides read TGTGCCAGCAGTTCCTGGACAGGCGCGACGCAGTATTTT. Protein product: CASSSWTGATQYF.

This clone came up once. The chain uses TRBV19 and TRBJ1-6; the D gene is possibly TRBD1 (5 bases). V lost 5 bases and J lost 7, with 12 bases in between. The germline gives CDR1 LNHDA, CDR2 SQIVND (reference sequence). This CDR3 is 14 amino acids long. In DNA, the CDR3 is TGTGCCAGTAGTGGCGGGACGGTAAATTCACCCCTCCACTTT. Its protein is CASSGGTVNSPLHF.

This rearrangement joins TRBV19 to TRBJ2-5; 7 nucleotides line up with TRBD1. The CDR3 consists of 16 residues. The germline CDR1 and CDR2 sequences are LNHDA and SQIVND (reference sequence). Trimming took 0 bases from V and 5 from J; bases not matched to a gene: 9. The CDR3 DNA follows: TGTGCCAGTAGTATAGATTGGGCAGGGGGAAAGGAGACCCAGTACTTC. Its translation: CASSIDWAGGKETQYF.

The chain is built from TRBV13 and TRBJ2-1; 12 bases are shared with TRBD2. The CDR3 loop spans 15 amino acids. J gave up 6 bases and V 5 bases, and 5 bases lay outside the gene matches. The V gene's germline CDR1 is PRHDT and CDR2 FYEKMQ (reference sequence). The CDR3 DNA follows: TGTGCCAGCAGCCCCCTAGCGGGGGGGCCCAATGAGCAGTTCTTC. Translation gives CASSPLAGGPNEQFF.

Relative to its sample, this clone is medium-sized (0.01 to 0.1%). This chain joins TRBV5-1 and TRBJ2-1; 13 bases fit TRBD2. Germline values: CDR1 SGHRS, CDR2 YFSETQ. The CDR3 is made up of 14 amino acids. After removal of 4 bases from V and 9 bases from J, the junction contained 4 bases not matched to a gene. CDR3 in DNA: TGCGCCAGCAGCGACGGGACTAGCGGGGTTGAGCAGTTCTTC. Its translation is CASSDGTSGVEQFF. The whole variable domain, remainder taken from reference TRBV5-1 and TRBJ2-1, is KAGVTQTPRYLIKTRGQQVTLSCSPISGHRSVSWYQQTPGQGLQFLFEYFSETQRNKGNFPGRFSGRQFSNSRSEMNVSTLELGDSALYLCASSDGTSGVEQFFGPGTRLTVL.

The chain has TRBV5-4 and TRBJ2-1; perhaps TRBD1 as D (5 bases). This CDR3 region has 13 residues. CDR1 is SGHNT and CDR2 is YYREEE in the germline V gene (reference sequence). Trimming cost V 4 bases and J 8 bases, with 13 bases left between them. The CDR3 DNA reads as TGTGCCAGCAGCAACCTAGGGGCCGATGAGCAGTTCTTC. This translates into CASSNLGADEQFF.

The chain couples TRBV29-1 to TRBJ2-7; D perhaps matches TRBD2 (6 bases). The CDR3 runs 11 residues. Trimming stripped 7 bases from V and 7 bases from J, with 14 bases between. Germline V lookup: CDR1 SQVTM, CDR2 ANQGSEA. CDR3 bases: TGCAGCGGCCTTAAGAGCGGGGAGCAGTACTTC. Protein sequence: CSGLKSGEQYF.

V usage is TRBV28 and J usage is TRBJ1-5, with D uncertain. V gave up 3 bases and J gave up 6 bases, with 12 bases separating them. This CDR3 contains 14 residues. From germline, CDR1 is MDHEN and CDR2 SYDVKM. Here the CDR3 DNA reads TGTGCCAGCAGTTTGGGGTCGGGGATTCAGCCCCAGCATTTT. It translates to CASSLGSGIQPQHF.

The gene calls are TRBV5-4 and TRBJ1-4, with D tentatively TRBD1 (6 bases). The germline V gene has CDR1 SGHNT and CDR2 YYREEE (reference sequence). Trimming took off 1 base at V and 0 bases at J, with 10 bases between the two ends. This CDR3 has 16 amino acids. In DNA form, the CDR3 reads TGTGCCAGCAGCTTGCCGGGACACGCAACTAATGAAAAACTGTTTTTT. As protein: CASSLPGHATNEKLFF.

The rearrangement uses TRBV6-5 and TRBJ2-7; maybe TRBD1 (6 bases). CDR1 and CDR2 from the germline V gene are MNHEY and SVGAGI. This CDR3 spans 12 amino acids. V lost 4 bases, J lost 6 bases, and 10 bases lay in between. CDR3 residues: CASSSGAVEQYF. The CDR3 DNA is TGTGCCAGCAGTTCAGGGGCAGTCGAGCAGTACTTC.

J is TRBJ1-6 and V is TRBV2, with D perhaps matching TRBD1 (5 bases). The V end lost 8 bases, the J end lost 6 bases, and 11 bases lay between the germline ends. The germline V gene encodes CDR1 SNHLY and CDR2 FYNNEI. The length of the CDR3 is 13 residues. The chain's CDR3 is CASLQGGNSPLHF. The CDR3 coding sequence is TGTGCCAGCTTGCAGGGAGGTAATTCACCCCTCCACTTT.

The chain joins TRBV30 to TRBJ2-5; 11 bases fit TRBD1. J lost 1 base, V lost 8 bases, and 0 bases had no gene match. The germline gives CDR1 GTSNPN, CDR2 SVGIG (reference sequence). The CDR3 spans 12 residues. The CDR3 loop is CAGTGGQETQYF. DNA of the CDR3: TGTGCCGGGACAGGGGGCCAAGAGACCCAGTACTTC.

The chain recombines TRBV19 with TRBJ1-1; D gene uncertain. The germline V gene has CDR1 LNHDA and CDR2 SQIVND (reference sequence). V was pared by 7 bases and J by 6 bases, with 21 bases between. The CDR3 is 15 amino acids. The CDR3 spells CASNIALGSGSEAFF. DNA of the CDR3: TGTGCCAGTAACATAGCGTTAGGTAGTGGCTCTGAAGCTTTCTTT.